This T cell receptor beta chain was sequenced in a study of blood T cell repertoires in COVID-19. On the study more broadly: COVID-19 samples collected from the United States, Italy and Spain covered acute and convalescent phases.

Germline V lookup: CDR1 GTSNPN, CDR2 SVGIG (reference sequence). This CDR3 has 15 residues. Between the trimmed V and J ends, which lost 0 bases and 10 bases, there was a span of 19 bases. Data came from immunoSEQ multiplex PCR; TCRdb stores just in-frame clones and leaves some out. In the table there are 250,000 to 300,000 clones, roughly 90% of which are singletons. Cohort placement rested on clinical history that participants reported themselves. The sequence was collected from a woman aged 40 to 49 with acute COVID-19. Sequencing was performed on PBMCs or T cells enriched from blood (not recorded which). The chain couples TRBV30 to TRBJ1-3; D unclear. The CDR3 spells CAWSVPDLAFRTIYF. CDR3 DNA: TGTGCCTGGAGTGTACCAGACCTAGCATTTAGGACCATATATTTT.